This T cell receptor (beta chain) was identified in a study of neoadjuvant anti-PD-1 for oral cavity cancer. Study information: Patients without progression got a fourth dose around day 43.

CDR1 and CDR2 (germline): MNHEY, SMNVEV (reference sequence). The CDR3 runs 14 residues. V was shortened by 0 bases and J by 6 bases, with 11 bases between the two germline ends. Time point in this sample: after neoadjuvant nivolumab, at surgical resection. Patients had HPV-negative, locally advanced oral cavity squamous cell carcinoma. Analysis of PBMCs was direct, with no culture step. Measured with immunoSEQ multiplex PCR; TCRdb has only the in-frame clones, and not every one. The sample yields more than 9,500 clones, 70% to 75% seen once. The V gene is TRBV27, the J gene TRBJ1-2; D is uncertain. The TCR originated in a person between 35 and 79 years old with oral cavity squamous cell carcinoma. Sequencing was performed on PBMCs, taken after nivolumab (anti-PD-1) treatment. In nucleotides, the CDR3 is TGTGCCAGCAGTTTATCTATATTGGAGGATGGCTACACCTTC. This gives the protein CASSLSILEDGYTF.